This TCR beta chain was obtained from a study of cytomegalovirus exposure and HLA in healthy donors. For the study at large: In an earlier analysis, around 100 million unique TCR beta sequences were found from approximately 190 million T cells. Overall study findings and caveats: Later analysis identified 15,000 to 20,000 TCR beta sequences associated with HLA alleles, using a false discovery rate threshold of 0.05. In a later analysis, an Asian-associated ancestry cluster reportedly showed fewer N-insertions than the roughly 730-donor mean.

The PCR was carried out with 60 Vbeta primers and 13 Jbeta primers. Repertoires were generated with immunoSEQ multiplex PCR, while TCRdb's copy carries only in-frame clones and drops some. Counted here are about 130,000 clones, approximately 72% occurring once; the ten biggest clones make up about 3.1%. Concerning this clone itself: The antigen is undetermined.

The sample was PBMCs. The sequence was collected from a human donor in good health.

The CDR3 region has the DNA TGTGCCATCAGTGGAGTCCCCCTTGGTGAAGCTTTCTTT. Translation: CAISGVPLGEAFF. This chain uses TRBV10-3 with TRBJ1-1; D unresolved. Trimming took 4 bases from V and 7 from J, leaving 13 bases between them. The CDR3 length is 13 residues. CDR1 and CDR2 (germline): ENHRY, SYGVKD.